The clone carrying this T cell receptor beta chain was picked up a small number of times. These data belong to a study of identical twins. This CDR3 region has 14 residues. The V and J ends lost 4 bases and 10 bases respectively, with 14 bases between them. Germline CDR1 SEHNR, CDR2 FQNEAQ (reference sequence). Each CDR3 protein gets one entry after TCRdb re-called the 5' RACE reads with MiXCR. Among approximately 470,000 distinct CDR3 sequences listed, 11% to 15% were seen once. These data were also reused for a study on yellow fever vaccine responses in identical twins.

The clonotype originates from a woman between 18 and 29 years old in good health. This chain links TRBV7-9 with TRBJ1-6; the D gene is possibly TRBD1 (5 bases). Sequencing input: CD4+ T cells sorted from blood. CDR3 sequence (DNA): TGTGCCAGCAGCTCTACAGGCGACGGGTCACCCCTCCACTTT. This encodes CASSSTGDGSPLHF.